This paragraph covers one TCR beta chain sequence. Germline lookup yields CDR1 MNHNS and CDR2 SASEGT. The CDR3 is made up of 13 amino acids. V was trimmed by 3 bases and J by 8 bases, leaving 11 bases between them. Authors' analysis steps: Estimated nucleated cell counts came from reference gene primer amplification. TCRdb's copy holds only in-frame clones and misses some; the assay was immunoSEQ multiplex PCR. V, J and clone size were drawn from that table, and D and trimming were deduced from the DNA. This table has 350,000 to 450,000 clones, around 86% appearing once. The source of the sample is a study of blood T cell repertoires in COVID-19. Study as a whole: T cells, B-cell-depleted T cells, or PBMCs provided the cDNA or gDNA that served as material.

Study members were between roughly 18 and 100 years old and lived in 20 to 25 US regions. Participants' reported clinical history set cohort assignment. Sequencing input: PBMCs or T cells enriched from blood (not recorded which). The TCR sequence derives from a woman in her forties or fifties who had recovered from COVID-19. The chain uses TRBV6-1 and TRBJ1-5, with no clear D. CDR3 in DNA: TGTGCCAGCAGTGACGGGAGTAGGGAGCCCCAGCATTTT. It is translated as CASSDGSREPQHF.